Sequencing of this TCR beta chain was carried out in a study of tumor-infiltrating lymphocytes in primary liver carcinoma (dated by TCRdb to 2016 to 2017). Notes on the research overall: Of the five patients (three men and two women, aged 30 to 69 years), four had hepatocellular carcinoma and one had combined HCC and intrahepatic cholangiocarcinoma. The five patients had tumors staged T1-T3 N0M0, with maximum diameters ranging from about 4 to 11 cm. Roughly 3.65 to 7.13 million productive TCRbeta reads were obtained per sample, and no significant difference in read depth was found between tissue types. For each liver tumor, the study sampled five regions along with adjacent normal tissue and blood, and applied TCRbeta repertoire sequencing, expression microarrays and whole-exome sequencing. TCRbeta repertoire sequencing covered 35 or so specimens from 5 patients: some 25 tumor regions, 5 adjacent noncancerous liver tissues and 5 peripheral blood samples. To link TCRbeta repertoire diversity with the local molecular phenotype, the 25 tumor region samples were profiled using Agilent mRNA microarrays. Technical replicate repertoires showed high reproducibility, with mean shared-clone rates approximately 0.9 and correlation coefficients above 0.95.

This clonotype was seen many times. Its antigen specificity is not known. No base qualities exist here, and no much larger clone lies one base off it. Starting from about 500 ng total RNA, TCRbeta-specific cDNA was produced by reverse transcription with a constant-region primer and ProtoScript II reverse transcriptase. TCRbeta libraries were built with three nested multiplex PCR rounds, a slightly modified ARM-PCR procedure. Sample barcodes and Illumina adapters were added in a final 25-cycle PCR with Deep VentR polymerase. Before sequencing, amplicons of 200-500 bp were purified from gel using a QIAquick gel extraction kit. An Illumina HiSeq 2500 was used to sequence the TCRbeta amplicons with 250-bp paired-end reads. Concerning the study's data processing: Quality trimming of reads was performed with Trimmomatic v0.33, and paired reads were merged with FLASH v1.2.11 so that full CDR3 sequences could be recovered. V, D and J germline segments were assigned to the rearranged TCRbeta sequences using MiGEC v1.2.1b. Clonotype statistics and Shannon-Wiener diversity indices were calculated with VDJtools v1.0.0. Except for diversity analysis, only each sample's 250 most abundant clonotypes were used in subsequent analyses to reduce sampling bias. TCRdb redid the processing of the public reads, applying fastp at Q25 and MiXCR, and retained in-frame beta chains. Rows matching on CDR3 protein sequence are summarized as one entry with the most common DNA and genes. The V and J calls here are based on TCRdb, not the publication. A total of around 100,000 distinct CDR3 sequences appear in this sample, under 70% of them only once. The ten top clones hold roughly 12% of the sample.

Overall study results and their limits: The top 250 clones accounted for a significantly greater share of the repertoire in tumors than in blood (p = 0.039). Repertoire overlap was higher between tumor regions (mean around 36%) than tumor-adjacent (17%) or tumor-blood (approximately 14%) pairs, consistent with antigen-driven expansion. Only roughly 7-24% of top clones appeared in all five regions of a tumor, which suggests that tumor-infiltrating T cells are spatially heterogeneous. Only the TCR beta chain was sequenced, so true repertoire diversity is likely underestimated because unpaired alpha chains were not captured. Comparison of CD4+ and CD8+ T cell repertoires was precluded by the use of bulk unsorted samples. Only 4 to 6 patients were included in the study, and the authors note that the findings should be validated in a larger study.

Total RNA and DNA were co-extracted without cell sorting from around 20-30 mg of bulk tissue using the AllPrep DNA/RNA mini kit. Between late 2015 and March 2016, several patients in China with histopathologically diagnosed primary liver carcinoma had their tumors surgically resected. At the time of sampling, the patients were treatment-naive and had chronic HBV infection. Each tumor was sampled at five spatially separated regions: the superior, inferior, left-lateral and right-lateral poles and the tumor centre. Histological examination found more than 80% viable tumor cells in every tumor sample. Pieces of fresh tumor and adjacent tissue were cut in half, with one half kept in RNAlater at -80 degrees C and the other half sent for histology. This sequence was found in a woman aged 55-69 years with primary liver carcinoma and hepatitis B virus infection. Sequences were obtained from liver tumor tissue from sampling region 2. The label giving this sample's cell subset or site can be read as: tumor region T2, inferior pole.

The DNA is as follows: TGCAGCGTATCCGGGGCCGGCGATCCAACCGGGGAGCTGTTTTTT. This is translated as CSVSGAGDPTGELFF. The sequence is built from TRBV29-1 and TRBJ2-2; the D gene assignment is perhaps TRBD1 or TRBD2, with each matching 5 bases. Trimming costs V 6 bases and J 5 bases, and their ends lie 19 bases apart. From a lookup of the germline V gene, CDR1 and CDR2 are SQVTM and ANQGSEA. From cysteine to phenylalanine, the CDR3 is 15 amino acids long. Only CDR3 DNA remains: 45 bases, in frame from the first base.